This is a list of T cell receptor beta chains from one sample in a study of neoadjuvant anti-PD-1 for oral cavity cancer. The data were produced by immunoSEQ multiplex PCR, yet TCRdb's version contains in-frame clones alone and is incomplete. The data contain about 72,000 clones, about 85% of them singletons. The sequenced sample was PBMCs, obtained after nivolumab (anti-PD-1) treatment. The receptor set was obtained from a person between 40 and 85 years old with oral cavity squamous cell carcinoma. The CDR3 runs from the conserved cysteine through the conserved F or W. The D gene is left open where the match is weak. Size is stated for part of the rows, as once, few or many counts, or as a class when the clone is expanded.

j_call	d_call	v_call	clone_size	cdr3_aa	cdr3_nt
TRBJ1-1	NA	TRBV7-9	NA	CASSLGGARADTEAFF	TGTGCCAGCAGCCTCGGGGGTGCCAGGGCGGACACTGAAGCTTTCTTT
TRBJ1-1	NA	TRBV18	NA	CASSPPNSRGHPEHWNTEAFF	TGTGCCAGCTCACCACCGAATTCACGAGGCCACCCCGAACACTGGAACACTGAAGCTTTCTTT
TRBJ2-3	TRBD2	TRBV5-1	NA	CASSSGTTSVDTQYF	TGCGCCAGCAGCTCGGGGACTACGTCTGTCGATACGCAGTATTTT
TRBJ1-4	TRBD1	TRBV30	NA	CAWKSGQGANEKLFF	TGTGCCTGGAAGTCAGGACAGGGCGCTAATGAAAAACTGTTTTTT
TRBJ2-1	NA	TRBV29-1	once	CSVEGGRGAGQVFNEQFF	TGCAGCGTTGAAGGGGGGAGGGGGGCCGGACAGGTTTTTAATGAGCAGTTCTTC
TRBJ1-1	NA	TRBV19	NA	CASRGGSMNTEAFF	TGTGCCAGTAGGGGGGGCTCCATGAACACTGAAGCTTTCTTT
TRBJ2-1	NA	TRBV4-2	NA	CASSQEIVGNEQFF	TGTGCCAGCAGCCAAGAGATTGTAGGCAATGAGCAGTTCTTC
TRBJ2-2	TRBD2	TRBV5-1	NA	CASSLRSGLDTGELFF	TGCGCCAGCAGCTTGAGGTCGGGACTAGATACCGGGGAGCTGTTTTTT
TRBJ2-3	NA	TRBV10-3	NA	CAISRAGLPGTDTQYF	TGTGCCATCAGTAGAGCGGGCCTCCCCGGCACAGATACGCAGTATTTT
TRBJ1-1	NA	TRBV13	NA	CASSLVQRLNEAFF	TGTGCCAGCAGCTTAGTGCAGAGACTGAATGAAGCTTTCTTT
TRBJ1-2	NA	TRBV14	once	CASSQGLLQGLDGYTF	TGTGCCAGCAGCCAAGGGCTCCTTCAGGGGTTAGATGGCTACACCTTC
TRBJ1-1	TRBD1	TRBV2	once	CASRLDRGPNTEAFF	TGTGCCAGCAGATTGGACAGGGGACCGAACACTGAAGCTTTCTTT
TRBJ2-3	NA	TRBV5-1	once	CASSLVGDNTDTQYF	TGCGCCAGCAGCTTGGTCGGGGACAACACAGATACGCAGTATTTT
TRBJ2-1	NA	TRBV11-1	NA	CASRHRVSSYNEQFF	TGTGCCAGCAGGCACAGGGTTAGCTCCTACAATGAGCAGTTCTTC
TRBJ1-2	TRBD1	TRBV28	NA	CASSLGGSYYGYTF	TGTGCCAGCAGCCTAGGGGGCTCATACTATGGCTACACCTTC
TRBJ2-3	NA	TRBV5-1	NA	CASSWERSRDTQYF	TGCGCCAGCAGCTGGGAGCGGTCTAGAGATACGCAGTATTTT
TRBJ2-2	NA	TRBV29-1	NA	CSVVDGANTGELFF	TGCAGCGTTGTTGACGGCGCGAACACCGGGGAGCTGTTTTTT
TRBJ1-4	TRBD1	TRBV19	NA	CASSKGTANEKLFF	TGTGCCAGTAGTAAGGGGACAGCTAATGAAAAACTGTTTTTT
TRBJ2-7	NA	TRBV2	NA	CASSESMRAYEQYF	TGTGCCAGCAGTGAATCCATGAGAGCCTACGAGCAGTACTTC
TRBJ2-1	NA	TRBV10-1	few	CASSFIGGEQFF	TGCGCCAGCAGTTTTATTGGGGGCGAGCAGTTCTTC
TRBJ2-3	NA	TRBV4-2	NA	CASSQDLDSASDTQYF	TGTGCCAGCAGCCAAGATTTAGATTCGGCTTCGGATACGCAGTATTTT
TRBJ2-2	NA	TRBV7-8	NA	CASSLFRMAGELFF	TGTGCCAGCAGCTTATTTCGGATGGCCGGGGAGCTGTTTTTT
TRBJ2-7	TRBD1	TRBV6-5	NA	CASSPLVGQGDF	TGTGCCAGCAGTCCCCTAGTGGGACAGGGTGACTTC
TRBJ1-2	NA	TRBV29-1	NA	CSVLVGENGYTF	TGCAGCGTCTTAGTGGGGGAAAATGGCTACACCTTC
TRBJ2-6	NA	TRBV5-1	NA	CASSLVGGPVSGANVLTF	TGCGCCAGCAGCTTGGTAGGGGGACCCGTCTCTGGGGCCAACGTCCTGACTTTC
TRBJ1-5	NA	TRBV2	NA	CASKAQGNSNQPQHF	TGTGCCAGCAAGGCCCAGGGGAATAGCAATCAGCCCCAGCATTTT
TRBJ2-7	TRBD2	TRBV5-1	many	CASSLALAGVTPYEQYF	TGCGCCAGCAGCTTGGCCTTAGCGGGAGTTACCCCCTACGAGCAGTACTTC
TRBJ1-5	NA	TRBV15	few	CATKEGYSNQPQHF	TGTGCCACCAAAGAGGGGTATAGCAATCAGCCCCAGCATTTT
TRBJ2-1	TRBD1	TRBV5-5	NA	CASSPDRGVSYNEQFF	TGTGCCAGCAGCCCCGACAGGGGGGTTTCCTACAATGAGCAGTTCTTC
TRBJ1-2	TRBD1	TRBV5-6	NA	CASSLGDRLNYGYTF	TGTGCCAGCAGCTTGGGGGACAGGCTTAACTATGGCTACACCTTC
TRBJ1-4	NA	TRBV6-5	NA	CASSYEGVTTNEKLFF	TGTGCCAGCAGTTACGAAGGGGTAACAACTAATGAAAAACTGTTTTTT
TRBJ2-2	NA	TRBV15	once	CATSMGDAGELFF	TGTGCCACCAGCATGGGGGATGCCGGGGAGCTGTTTTTT
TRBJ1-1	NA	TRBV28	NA	CASSLILGEAFF	TGTGCCAGCTCCCTAATCTTAGGTGAAGCTTTCTTT
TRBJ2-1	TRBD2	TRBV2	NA	CASNLGLNNEQFF	TGTGCCAGCAACCTGGGACTAAACAATGAGCAGTTCTTC
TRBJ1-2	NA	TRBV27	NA	CASSSGDSNFPYGYTF	TGTGCCAGCAGTTCGGGGGACTCCAACTTTCCCTATGGCTACACCTTC
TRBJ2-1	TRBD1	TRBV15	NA	CATSRGQGLGNYNEQFF	TGTGCCACCAGCAGAGGACAGGGTTTGGGGAACTACAATGAGCAGTTCTTC
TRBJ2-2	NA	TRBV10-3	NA	CAIRVSAGELFF	TGTGCCATCAGGGTTTCGGCCGGGGAGCTGTTTTTT
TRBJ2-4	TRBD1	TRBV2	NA	CASSEALTGVAKNIQYF	TGTGCCAGCAGTGAAGCGCTTACAGGGGTAGCCAAAAACATTCAGTACTTC
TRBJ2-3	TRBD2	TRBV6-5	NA	CASSYGRETDTQYF	TGTGCCAGCAGTTACGGGCGGGAGACAGATACGCAGTATTTT
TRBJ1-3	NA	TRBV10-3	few	CAISPDNLSGNTIYF	TGTGCCATCAGTCCCGACAACCTCTCTGGAAACACCATATATTTT
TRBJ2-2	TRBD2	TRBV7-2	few	CASSLLASGNTGELFF	TGTGCCAGCAGCTTATTGGCTAGCGGTAACACCGGGGAGCTGTTTTTT
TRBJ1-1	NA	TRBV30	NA	CAWRGPRTSSAFF	TGTGCCTGGAGGGGGCCCCGGACATCCTCCGCTTTCTTT
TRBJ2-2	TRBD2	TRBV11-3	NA	CASSSHLAEHPGELFF	TGTGCCAGCAGCTCCCACCTAGCGGAGCATCCCGGGGAGCTGTTTTTT
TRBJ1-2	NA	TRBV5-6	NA	CASSLAGANYGYTF	TGTGCCAGCAGCTTGGCCGGCGCTAACTATGGCTACACCTTC